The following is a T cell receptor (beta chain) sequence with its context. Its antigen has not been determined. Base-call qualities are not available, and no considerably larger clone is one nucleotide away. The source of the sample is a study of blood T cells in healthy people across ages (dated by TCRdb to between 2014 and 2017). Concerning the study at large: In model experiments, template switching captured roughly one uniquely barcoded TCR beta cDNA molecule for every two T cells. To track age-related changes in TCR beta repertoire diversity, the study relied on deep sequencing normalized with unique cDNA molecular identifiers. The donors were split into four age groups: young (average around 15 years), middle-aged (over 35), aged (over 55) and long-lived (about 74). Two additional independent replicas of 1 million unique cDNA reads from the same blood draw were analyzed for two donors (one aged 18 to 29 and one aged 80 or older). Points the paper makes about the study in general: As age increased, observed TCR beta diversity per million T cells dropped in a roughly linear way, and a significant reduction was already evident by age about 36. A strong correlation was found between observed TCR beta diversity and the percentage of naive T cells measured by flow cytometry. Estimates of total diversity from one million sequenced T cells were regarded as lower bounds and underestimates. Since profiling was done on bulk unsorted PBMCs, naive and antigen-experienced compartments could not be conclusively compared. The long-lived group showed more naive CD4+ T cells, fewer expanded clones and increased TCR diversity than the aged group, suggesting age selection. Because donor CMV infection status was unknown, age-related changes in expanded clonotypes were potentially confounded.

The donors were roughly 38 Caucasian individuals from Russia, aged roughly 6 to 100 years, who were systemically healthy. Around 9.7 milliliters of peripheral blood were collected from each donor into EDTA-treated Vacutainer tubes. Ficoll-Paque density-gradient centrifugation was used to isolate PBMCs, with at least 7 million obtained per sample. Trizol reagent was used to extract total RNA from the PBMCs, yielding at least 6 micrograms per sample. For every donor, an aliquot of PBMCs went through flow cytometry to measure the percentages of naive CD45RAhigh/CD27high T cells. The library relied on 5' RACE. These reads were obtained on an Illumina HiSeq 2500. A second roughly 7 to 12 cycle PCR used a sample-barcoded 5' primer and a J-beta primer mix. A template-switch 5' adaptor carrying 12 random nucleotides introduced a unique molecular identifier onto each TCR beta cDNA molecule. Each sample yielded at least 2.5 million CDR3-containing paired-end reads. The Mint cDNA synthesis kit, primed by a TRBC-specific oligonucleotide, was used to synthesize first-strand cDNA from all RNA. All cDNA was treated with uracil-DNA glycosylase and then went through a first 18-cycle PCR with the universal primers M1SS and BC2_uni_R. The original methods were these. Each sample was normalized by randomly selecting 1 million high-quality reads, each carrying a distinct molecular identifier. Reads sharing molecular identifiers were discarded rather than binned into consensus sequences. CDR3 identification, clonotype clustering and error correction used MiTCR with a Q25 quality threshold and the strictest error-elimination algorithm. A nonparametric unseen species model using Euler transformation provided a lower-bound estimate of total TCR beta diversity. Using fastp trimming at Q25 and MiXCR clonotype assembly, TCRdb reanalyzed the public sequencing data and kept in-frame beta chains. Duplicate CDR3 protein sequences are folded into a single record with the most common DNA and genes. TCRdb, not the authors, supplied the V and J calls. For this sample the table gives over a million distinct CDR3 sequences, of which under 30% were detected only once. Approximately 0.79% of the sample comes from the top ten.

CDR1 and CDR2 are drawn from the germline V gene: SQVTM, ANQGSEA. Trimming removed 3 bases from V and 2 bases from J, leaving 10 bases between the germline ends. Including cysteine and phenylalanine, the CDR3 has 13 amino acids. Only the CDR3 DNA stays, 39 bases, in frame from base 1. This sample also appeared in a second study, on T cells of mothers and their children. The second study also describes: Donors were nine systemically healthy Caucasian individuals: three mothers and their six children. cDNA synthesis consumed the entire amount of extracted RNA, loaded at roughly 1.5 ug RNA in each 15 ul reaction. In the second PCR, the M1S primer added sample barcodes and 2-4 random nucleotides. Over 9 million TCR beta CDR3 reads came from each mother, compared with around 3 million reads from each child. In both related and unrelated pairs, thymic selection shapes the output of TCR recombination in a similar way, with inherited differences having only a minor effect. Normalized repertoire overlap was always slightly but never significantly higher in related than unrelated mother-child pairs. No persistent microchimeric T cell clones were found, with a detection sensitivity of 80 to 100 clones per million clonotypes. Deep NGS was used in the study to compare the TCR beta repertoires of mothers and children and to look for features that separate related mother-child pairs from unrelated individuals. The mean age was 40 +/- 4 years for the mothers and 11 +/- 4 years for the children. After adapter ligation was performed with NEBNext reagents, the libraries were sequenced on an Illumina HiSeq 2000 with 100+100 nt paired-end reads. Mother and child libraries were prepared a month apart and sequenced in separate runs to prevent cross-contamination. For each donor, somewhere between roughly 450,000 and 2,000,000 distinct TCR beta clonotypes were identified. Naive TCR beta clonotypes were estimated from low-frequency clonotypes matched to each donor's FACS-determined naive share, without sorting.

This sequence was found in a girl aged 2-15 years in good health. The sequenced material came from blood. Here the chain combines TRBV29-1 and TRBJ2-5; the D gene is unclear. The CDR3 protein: CSVDVGMQETQYF. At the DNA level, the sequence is TGCAGCGTTGACGTTGGAATGCAAGAGACCCAGTACTTC. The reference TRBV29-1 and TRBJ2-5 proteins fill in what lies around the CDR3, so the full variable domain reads SAVISQKPSRDICQRGTSLTIQCQVDSQVTMMFWYRQQPGQSLTLIATANQGSEATYESGFVIDKFPISRPNLTFSTLTVSNMSPEDSSIYLCSVDVGMQETQYFGPGTRLLVL.